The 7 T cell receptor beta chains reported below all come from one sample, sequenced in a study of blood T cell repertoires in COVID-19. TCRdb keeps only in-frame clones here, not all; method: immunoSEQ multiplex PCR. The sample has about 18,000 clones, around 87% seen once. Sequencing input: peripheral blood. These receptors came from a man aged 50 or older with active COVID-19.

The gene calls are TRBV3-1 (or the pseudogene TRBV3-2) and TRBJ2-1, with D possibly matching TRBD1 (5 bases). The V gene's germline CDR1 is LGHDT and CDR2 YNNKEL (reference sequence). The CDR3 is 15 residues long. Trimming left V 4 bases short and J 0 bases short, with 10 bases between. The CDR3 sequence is CASSPRVNSYNEQFF. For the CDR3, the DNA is TGTGCCAGCAGCCCCAGGGTCAACTCCTACAATGAGCAGTTCTTC.

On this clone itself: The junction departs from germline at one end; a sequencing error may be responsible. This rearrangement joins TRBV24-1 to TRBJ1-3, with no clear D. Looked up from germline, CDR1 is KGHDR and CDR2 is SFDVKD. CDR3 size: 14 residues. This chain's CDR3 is CAASGGSSGNTIYF. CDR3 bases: TGTGCCGCCAGCGGCGGGAGTTCTGGAAACACCATATATTTT.

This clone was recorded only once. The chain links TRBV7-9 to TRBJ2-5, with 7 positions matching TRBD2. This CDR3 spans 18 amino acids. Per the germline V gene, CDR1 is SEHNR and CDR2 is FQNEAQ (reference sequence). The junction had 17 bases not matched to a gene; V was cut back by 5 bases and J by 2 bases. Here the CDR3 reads CASSRDFLPSSGQETQYF. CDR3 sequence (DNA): TGTGCCAGCAGCCGAGACTTCTTACCGTCTAGCGGTCAAGAGACCCAGTACTTC.

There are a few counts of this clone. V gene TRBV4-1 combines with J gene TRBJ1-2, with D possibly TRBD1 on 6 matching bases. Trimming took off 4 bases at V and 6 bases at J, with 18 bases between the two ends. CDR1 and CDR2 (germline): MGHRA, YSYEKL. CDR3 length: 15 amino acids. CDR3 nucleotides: TGCGCCAGCAGCCTACTAACAGGGAATAGCGATGGCTACACCTTC. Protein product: CASSLLTGNSDGYTF.

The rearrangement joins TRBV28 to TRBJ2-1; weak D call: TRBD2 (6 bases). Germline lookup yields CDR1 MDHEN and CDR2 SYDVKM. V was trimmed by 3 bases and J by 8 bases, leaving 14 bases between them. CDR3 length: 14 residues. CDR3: CASSFDGRRDEQFF. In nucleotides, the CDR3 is TGTGCCAGCAGTTTTGACGGGAGAAGAGATGAGCAGTTCTTC.

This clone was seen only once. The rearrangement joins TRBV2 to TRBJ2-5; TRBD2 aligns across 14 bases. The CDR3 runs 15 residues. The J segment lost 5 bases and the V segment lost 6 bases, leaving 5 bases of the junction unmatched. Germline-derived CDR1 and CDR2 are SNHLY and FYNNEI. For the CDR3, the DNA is TGTGCCAGCAGCAAAGGACTAGCGGGAGGTGAGACCCAGTACTTC. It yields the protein CASSKGLAGGETQYF.

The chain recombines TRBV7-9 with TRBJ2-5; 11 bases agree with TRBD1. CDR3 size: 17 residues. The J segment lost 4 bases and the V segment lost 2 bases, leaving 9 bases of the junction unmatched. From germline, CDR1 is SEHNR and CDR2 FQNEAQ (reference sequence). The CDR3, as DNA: TGTGCCAGCAGCTTACCTACGGACAGGGGGCTGGGAGAGACCCAGTACTTC. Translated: CASSLPTDRGLGETQYF. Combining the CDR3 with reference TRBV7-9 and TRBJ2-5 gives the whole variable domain DTGVSQNPRHKITKRGQNVTFRCDPISEHNRLYWYRQTLGQGPEFLTYFQNEAQLEKSRLLSDRFSAERPKGSFSTLEIQRTEQGDSAMYLCASSLPTDRGLGETQYFGPGTRLLVL.